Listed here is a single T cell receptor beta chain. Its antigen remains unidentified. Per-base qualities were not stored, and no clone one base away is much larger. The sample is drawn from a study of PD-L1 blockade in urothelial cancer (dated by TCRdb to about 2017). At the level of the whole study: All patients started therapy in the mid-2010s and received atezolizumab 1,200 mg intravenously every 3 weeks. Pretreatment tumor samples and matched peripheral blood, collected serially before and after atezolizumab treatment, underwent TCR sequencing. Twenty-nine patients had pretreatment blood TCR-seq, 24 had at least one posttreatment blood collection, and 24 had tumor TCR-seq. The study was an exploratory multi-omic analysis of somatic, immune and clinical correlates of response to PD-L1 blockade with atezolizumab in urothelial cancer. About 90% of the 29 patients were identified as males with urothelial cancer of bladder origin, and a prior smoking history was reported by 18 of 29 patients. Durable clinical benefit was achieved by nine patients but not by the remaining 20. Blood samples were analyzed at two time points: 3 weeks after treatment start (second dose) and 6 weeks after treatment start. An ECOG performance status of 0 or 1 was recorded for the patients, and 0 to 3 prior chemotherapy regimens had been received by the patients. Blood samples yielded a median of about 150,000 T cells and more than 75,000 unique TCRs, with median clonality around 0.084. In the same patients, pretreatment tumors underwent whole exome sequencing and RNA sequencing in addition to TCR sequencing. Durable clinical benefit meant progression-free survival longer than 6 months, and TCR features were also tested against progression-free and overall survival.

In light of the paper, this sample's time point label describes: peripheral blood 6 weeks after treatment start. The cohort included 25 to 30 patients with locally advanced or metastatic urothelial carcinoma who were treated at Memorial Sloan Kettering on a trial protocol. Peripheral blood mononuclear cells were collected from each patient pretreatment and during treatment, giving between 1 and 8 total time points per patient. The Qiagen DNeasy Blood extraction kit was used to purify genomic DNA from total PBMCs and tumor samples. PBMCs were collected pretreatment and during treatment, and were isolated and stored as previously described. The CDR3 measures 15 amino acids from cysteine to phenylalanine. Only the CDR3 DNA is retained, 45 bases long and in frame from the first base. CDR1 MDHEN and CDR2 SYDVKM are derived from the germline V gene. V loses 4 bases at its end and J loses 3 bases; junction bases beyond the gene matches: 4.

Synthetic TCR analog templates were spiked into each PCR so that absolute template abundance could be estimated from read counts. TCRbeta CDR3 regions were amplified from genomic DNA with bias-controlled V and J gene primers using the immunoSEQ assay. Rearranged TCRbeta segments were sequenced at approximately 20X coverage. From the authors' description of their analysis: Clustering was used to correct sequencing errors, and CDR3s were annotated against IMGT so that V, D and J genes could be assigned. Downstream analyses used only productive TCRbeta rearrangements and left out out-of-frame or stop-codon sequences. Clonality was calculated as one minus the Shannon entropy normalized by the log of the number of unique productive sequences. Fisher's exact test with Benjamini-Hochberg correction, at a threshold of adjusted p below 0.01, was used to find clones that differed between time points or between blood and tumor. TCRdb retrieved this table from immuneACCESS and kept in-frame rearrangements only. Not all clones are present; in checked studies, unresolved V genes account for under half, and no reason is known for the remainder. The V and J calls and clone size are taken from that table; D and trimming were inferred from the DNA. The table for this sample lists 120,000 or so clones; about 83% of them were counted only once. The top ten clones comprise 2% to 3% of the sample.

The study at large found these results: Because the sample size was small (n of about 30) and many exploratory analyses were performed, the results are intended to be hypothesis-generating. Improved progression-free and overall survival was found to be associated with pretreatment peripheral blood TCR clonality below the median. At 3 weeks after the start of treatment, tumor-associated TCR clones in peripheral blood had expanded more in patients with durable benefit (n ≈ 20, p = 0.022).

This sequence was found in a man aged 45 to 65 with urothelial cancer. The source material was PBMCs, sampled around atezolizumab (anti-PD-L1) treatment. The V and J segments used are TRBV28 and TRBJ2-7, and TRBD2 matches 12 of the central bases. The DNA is TGTGCCAGCAGTTCCCTAGCGGGAGGGCGCTACGAGCAGTACTTC. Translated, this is CASSSLAGGRYEQYF.